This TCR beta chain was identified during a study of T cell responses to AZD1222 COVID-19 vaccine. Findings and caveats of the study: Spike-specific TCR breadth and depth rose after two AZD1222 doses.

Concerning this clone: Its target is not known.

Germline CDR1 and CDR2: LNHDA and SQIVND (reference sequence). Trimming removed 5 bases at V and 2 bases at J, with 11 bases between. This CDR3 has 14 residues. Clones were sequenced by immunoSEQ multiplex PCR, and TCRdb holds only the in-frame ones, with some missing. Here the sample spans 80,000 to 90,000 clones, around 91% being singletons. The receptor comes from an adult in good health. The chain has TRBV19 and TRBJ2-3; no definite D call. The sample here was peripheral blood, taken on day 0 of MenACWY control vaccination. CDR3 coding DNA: TGTGCCAGTAGTGCCAATTACCTCACAGATACGCAGTATTTT. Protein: CASSANYLTDTQYF.